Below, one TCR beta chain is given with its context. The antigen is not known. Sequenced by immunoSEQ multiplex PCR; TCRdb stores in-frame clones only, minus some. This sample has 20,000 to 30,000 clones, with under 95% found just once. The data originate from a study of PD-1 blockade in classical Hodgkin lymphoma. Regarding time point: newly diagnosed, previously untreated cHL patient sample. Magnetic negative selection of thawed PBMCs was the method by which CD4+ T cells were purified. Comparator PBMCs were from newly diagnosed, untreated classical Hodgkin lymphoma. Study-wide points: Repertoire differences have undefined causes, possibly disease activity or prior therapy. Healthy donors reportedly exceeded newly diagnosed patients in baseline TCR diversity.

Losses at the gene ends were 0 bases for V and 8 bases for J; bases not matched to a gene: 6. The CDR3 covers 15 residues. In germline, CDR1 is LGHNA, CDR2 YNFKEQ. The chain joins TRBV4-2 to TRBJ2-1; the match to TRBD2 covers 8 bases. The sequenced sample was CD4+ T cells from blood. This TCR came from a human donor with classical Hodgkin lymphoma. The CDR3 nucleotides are TGTGCCAGCAGCCAAGACGGGGGGGCTTTCGATGAGCAGTTCTTC. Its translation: CASSQDGGAFDEQFF.